These T cell receptor beta chains were read from a single sample in a study of blood T cell repertoires in COVID-19. Generated by immunoSEQ multiplex PCR, the TCRdb table keeps only in-frame clones and is missing some. The sample lists 310,000 or so clones, over 80% occurring once. Sequenced input: PBMCs or T cells enriched from blood (not recorded which). These receptors originate from a woman aged 18-30 years who had recovered from COVID-19. CDR3s include the opening cysteine and the closing phenylalanine or tryptophan. Fields, in order: J gene, D gene, V gene, clone size, CDR3 protein, CDR3 DNA. The D gene is left open where the match is weak. A clone size is listed for some rows: how often the clone was seen (once, few, many), or a class if it is expanded.

>TRBJ2-7|TRBD1|TRBV5-1|once
CASSSKGGVSSYEQYF
TGCGCCAGCAGCTCGAAAGGGGGCGTGAGCTCCTACGAGCAGTACTTC
>TRBJ1-5|NA|TRBV12-3/TRBV12-4|NA
CASSLSGNQPQHF
TGTGCCAGCAGTTTAAGCGGAAATCAGCCCCAGCATTTT
>TRBJ1-1|TRBD1|TRBV6-6|NA
CASRAMTGAMNTEAFF
TGTGCCAGCAGAGCAATGACAGGGGCCATGAACACTGAAGCTTTCTTT
>TRBJ2-2|NA|TRBV7-9|NA
CASSPWTGELFF
TGTGCCAGCAGCCCCTGGACAGGGGAGCTGTTTTTT
>TRBJ2-1|NA|TRBV18|NA
CASSPTGIGYNEQFF
TGTGCCAGCTCACCAACGGGGATAGGCTACAATGAGCAGTTCTTC
>TRBJ2-1|NA|TRBV4-3|NA
CASSQRTRLFSYNEQFF
TGCGCCAGCAGCCAACGCACCAGATTGTTTTCCTACAATGAGCAGTTCTTC
>TRBJ2-3|TRBD2|TRBV19|NA
CASSTGAGGADTQYF
TGTGCCAGTAGTACAGGAGCGGGGGGGGCAGATACGCAGTATTTT
>TRBJ2-3|TRBD2|TRBV7-3|NA
CASSKSGRIDTQYF
TGTGCCAGCAGCAAAAGCGGGAGAATAGATACGCAGTATTTT
>TRBJ1-1|NA|TRBV14|NA
CASSQAVGQINTEAFF
TGTGCCAGCAGCCAAGCAGTAGGACAGATTAACACTGAAGCTTTCTTT
>TRBJ1-2|TRBD1|TRBV6-2/TRBV6-3|few
CASSYSTGTPGGYTF
TGTGCCAGCAGTTACTCGACAGGGACACCGGGGGGCTACACCTTC
>TRBJ2-3|NA|TRBV7-2|NA
CASSSIKNPTDTQYF
TGTGCCAGCAGCAGCATTAAAAACCCCACAGATACGCAGTATTTT
>TRBJ2-7|TRBD2|TRBV7-2|NA
CASSLGLAGGFYEQYF
TGTGCCAGCAGCCTGGGTCTAGCGGGGGGCTTCTACGAGCAGTACTTC
>TRBJ1-1|NA|TRBV6-2/TRBV6-3|NA
CASSLALEAFF
TGTGCCAGCAGTTTAGCCCTTGAAGCTTTCTTT
>TRBJ2-3|TRBD1|TRBV20-1|NA
CSASPGTGKGTQYF
TGCAGTGCTAGTCCCGGGACAGGGAAGGGTACGCAGTATTTT
>TRBJ2-5|NA|TRBV29-1|NA
CSVESGRETQYF
TGCAGCGTTGAATCTGGGAGGGAGACCCAGTACTTC
>TRBJ2-3|TRBD1|TRBV18|NA
CASSPPGQFTDTQYF
TGTGCCAGCTCACCTCCGGGACAGTTCACAGATACGCAGTATTTT
>TRBJ2-1|TRBD2|TRBV4-1|NA
CASSQVWTSSSDEQFF
TGCGCCAGCAGCCAAGTTTGGACTAGCTCGTCTGACGAGCAGTTCTTC
>TRBJ1-2|TRBD1|TRBV7-2|NA
CASSPRQGHYGYTF
TGTGCCAGCAGCCCTAGACAGGGCCACTATGGCTACACCTTC
>TRBJ1-4|NA|TRBV5-6|NA
CASSLERNEKLFF
TGTGCCAGCAGCTTGGAGCGTAATGAAAAACTGTTTTTT
>TRBJ2-5|TRBD1|TRBV6-5|NA
CASSSDRPETQYF
TGTGCCAGCAGCTCGGACAGGCCGGAGACCCAGTACTTC
>TRBJ2-4|NA|TRBV28|once
CASSPTVAKNIQYF
TGTGCCAGCAGCCCTACAGTAGCCAAAAACATTCAGTACTTC